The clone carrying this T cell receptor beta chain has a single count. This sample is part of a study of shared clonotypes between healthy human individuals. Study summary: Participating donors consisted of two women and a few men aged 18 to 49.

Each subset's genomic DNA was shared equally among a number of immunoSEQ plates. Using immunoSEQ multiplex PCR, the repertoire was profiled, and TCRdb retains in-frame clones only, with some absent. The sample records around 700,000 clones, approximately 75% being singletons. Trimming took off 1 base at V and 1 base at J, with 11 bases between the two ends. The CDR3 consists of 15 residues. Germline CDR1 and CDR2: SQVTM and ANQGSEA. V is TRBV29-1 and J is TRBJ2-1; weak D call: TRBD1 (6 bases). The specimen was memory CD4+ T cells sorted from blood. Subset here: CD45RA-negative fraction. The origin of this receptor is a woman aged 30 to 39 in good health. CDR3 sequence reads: CSVEGVDSSYNEQFF. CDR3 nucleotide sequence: TGCAGCGTTGAAGGGGTGGACAGTTCCTACAATGAGCAGTTCTTC.